This entry describes one T cell receptor beta chain. Its specific antigen is unknown. Base qualities are missing; no much larger clone stands one base away. The data are from a study of cytomegalovirus exposure and HLA in healthy donors (dated by TCRdb to 2017 to 2019). For the study in its entirety: An earlier analysis of more than 550 of the donors reported 250 to 300 Gb of sequence data and 100 million to 120 million unique TCR beta sequences obtained from approximately 180 million T cells. All discovery cohort repertoires had been generated using a single sequencing platform. A later analysis re-analyzed previously published TCR beta repertoires from 600 to 850 donors and added high-resolution HLA genotyping to study TCR occurrence patterns. The aim of the study was to test whether cataloging public T cell receptors could identify signatures of past pathogen exposure. In an earlier analysis of 500 to 650 of the donors, high-throughput TCR beta sequencing was used to judge whether each TCR beta V gene segment behaved as functional or pseudogenic. Four or five DR-DQ haplotypes were treated as single units for association and clustering because of strong linkage in the cohort. Among roughly 400 genotyped donors of the cohort, an average of approximately 230,000 unique TCR beta nucleotide sequences were sequenced per donor, roughly a sixth of them non-productive. A later genetic analysis used genome-wide SNP genotypes for about 55% of the 666 donors, treating that subset as a discovery cohort. To predict cytomegalovirus infection status, the study brought together high-throughput TCR immunosequencing, statistical association of individual TCRs with disease status, and machine learning. In addition to the first cohort of several hundred subjects, a separate validation cohort of 100 to 150 different subjects was used. Rather than using new phenotypic data, the later analysis identified candidate immune exposures from TCR beta sequences and from how often those sequences occurred across donors. Class I and class II HLA loci were covered by the typing at four-digit resolution. An early release covering some 640 HLA-typed donors comprised about 300 gigabases of sequencing data and around 80 million unique TCR sequences. The T cell repertoires of 666 subjects were profiled by immunosequencing and related to cytomegalovirus serostatus. Alongside the repertoire data, information on donor age, sex, ethnicity and CMV serostatus was compiled. Of the 300 to 500 genotyped donors, approximately 80% were placed in the genetic ancestry cluster associated with self-reported Caucasian donors. Typing coverage differed by locus: A, B, C, DRB1 and DQB1 were typed in about 629-640 donors, DQA1 in about 510, DPA1 in roughly 590, and DPB1 in 400 to 490. Results and caveats for the whole study, not just this receptor: A further reported finding was that TCR beta sequences accurately predicted the HLA-A and HLA-B alleles for most subjects in the first cohort. In a later analysis, most CMV-associated TCR beta chains were found to appear HLA-restricted, with HLA associations seemingly driven largely by CMV exposure. In a later analysis, several top co-occurrence clusters were reported to appear linked to parvovirus B19, influenza, CMV and Epstein-Barr virus. An earlier analysis of approximately 570 of the donors showed that most TCR beta V segments appeared in productive rearrangements either about 87% or about 30% of the time, which broadly matched IMGT annotations. The study listed 164 TCR beta chains as associated with cytomegalovirus. Cytomegalovirus status was reported to be diagnosed by the classifier with high specificity and sensitivity in both the original and validation cohorts. At a false discovery rate of 0.05, a later analysis linked about 16,000 TCR beta sequences to specific HLA alleles. In a later analysis, HLA-associated TCR beta chains showed more clonal expansion and lower generation probabilities than non-associated chains that were equally common. About 17 rarely observed V segments, including chromosome 9 orphons, were excluded from the earlier analysis of some 590 of the donors because counts were too low. The only immune exposure information available for the cohort was CMV serostatus. Because HLA typing was unavailable for some donors at each locus, only the typed subset was used in association tests. According to a later genetic analysis, donors in an Asian-associated ancestry cluster had fewer N-insertions in productive TCRs than the approximately 610-donor mean. A group of highly shared sequence variants was considered likely to be a technical artifact of the sequencing pipeline. Three of the identified cytomegalovirus-associated TCR beta chains were confirmed in vitro to be specific for cytomegalovirus antigens. Correlated functional status among segregating V segments might reflect linkage disequilibrium, but an unknown experimental factor could not be ruled out. When HLA alleles, especially DR and DQ, strongly co-occurred, attributing TCR associations to individual alleles was difficult. The authors suggested that the approach could potentially be generalized to other disease states and immunological phenotypes. While some public TCRs were present in many individuals, most TCR sequences turned up only very rarely across donors. In a later analysis, TCR association rates were found to vary across HLA loci, with the most associated TCRs seen for DRB1 alleles and the fewest for HLA-C alleles. In this cohort, only TCR beta chains were sequenced, and detectable features were limited by the absence of alpha or paired-chain data. The presence/absence analyses assumed that sequencing depth was roughly uniform across donors, and that assumption may not be true. The 87-base-pair reads could not distinguish some IMGT-functional V segments, including TRBV6-2 and TRBV6-3, so those segments were excluded. In a later genetic analysis, a missense DCLRE1C variant was associated with V-gene and J-gene trimming of TCR beta chains, and the association was replicated in an independent cohort.

The cohort was made up of around 720 healthy bone marrow donors. At the time of sampling, every cohort member was nominally healthy, though immune exposures that went unrecorded were likely present. The donor was CMV seropositive and was included in the group of about 290 seropositive cohort members. A peripheral blood sample was provided by each donor, and peripheral blood mononuclear cells were used for TCR beta sequencing. Genomic DNA was extracted from the blood cell samples with the Qiagen DNeasy Blood Extraction Kit. V was cut back by 5 bases and J by 3 bases, leaving a gap of 14 bases between them. The CDR3 starts with the cysteine, ends with the phenylalanine, and has 16 residues. Kept here is only the CDR3 DNA, which spans 48 bases and is read in frame from base 1. Reading the germline V gene (reference sequence) gives CDR1 SEHNR and CDR2 FQNEAQ. Libraries were built with the immunoSEQ multiplex PCR assay. For the multiplex PCR, a mixture combining 60 forward primers for TCR Vbeta segments and 13 reverse primers for TCR Jbeta segments was used. Amplification of the CDR3 region of rearranged TCR beta genes was performed with a multiplex PCR assay on genomic DNA. Amplified TCR beta libraries were sequenced as 87-base-pair reads on the Illumina HiSeq System. Per the authors' processing: Across the 670 or so repertoires, a later analysis counted 60 million to 90 million unique TCR beta chains, some 11 million of which were shared by at least two donors. Raw reads were error-corrected and collapsed into unique sequences by a nearest-neighbor algorithm in which closely related sequences were merged to remove PCR and sequencing errors. CDR3 sequences were aligned to IMGT reference sequences to assign V, D and J gene segments. For a sequence to be retained, a match of at least six nucleotides was required to both a V gene segment and a J gene segment. Rearrangements were called productive when the CDR3 lacked stop codons and stayed in frame with V and J; all others were non-productive. CDR3 was defined according to IMGT convention as the region running from the second conserved V-encoded cysteine to the conserved J-encoded phenylalanine. Sequences without an unambiguous match to a single V gene segment were excluded from the earlier analysis of a few hundred of the donors. In an earlier analysis of more than 500 of the donors, a V segment was called functional when productive rearrangements were above 56.7%, and segregating when the standard deviation between donors exceeded 5%. A statistical classification framework was built for diagnosing cytomegalovirus status from the catalog of TCR beta chain sequences. In a later analysis, V and J genes were assigned by comparing TCR nucleotide sequences against IMGT/GENE-DB human TR gene sequences. In a later analysis, CDR3 sequences and most-parsimonious VDJ recombination scenarios were assigned using the TCRdist pipeline. In a later analysis, every TCR beta chain was defined by the combination of its CDR3 amino acid sequence and its V-gene family, and reads without a unique V-gene family were dropped. To address suspected cross-contamination and a sequencing artifact, a later analysis removed approximately 590 highly shared, low-generation-probability nucleotide sequences. A later analysis calculated a clonal expansion index for each public chain from normalized within-repertoire ranks of inferred template counts. A later analysis computed generation probabilities with a VDJ recombination model fitted to out-of-frame rearrangements, and checked the results against IGoR. Hypergeometric tests were used in a later analysis to score TCR-TCR, TCR-HLA and TCR-CMV co-occurrence, with a repertoire-size bias correction applied to the TCR pairs. False discovery rates were estimated in a later analysis by permuting HLA or CMV assignments 20 times. In a later analysis, co-occurring TCRs were grouped with DBSCAN, and TCRdist sequence similarity was added when clustering was performed within HLA-allele-positive subsets. Repertoires with fewer than 30,000 or more than 120,000 public chains were left out of co-occurrence clustering, as were about 5 repertoires with anomalous nucleotide sharing. TCRdb's version of the immuneACCESS table is confined to in-frame rearrangements and falls short of the full clone set. An unresolved V gene accounts for under half of the shortfall where checked; the remainder is of unknown origin. V and J calls and clone size are given by that table; D and trimming were obtained from the DNA. The sample data list 66,000 or so clones, and 89% of these were observed just once. The ten largest account for over 1.2% of the sample.

Input material: PBMCs. The receptor's source is a man aged 30 to 39 in good health and CMV-seropositive. In this chain, TRBV7-9 is recombined with TRBJ1-6, with the D segment identity uncertain. CDR3 loop: CASSPSAAGYNSPLHF. The DNA reads as follows: TGTGCCAGCAGCCCCTCTGCGGCGGGCTATAATTCACCCCTCCACTTT.